This TCR beta chain was retrieved from a study of T cell responses to AZD1222 COVID-19 vaccine. Study results and limitations: The reported proportion of spike-specific TCRs targeting unmutated variant regions was nearly half. The study found vaccine-associated CD4 TCRs spanning spike, dominant at 160-218 and 743-854. No repertoire was sampled before or during the peak T cell response, only after it.

Whether given at about 4 or about 12 weeks, second doses were pooled. Trimming removed 6 bases from V and 5 bases from J, with 11 bases in between. Germline loops: CDR1 LGHNT, CDR2 FRNRAP. The CDR3 length is 13 residues. Libraries were prepared by immunoSEQ multiplex PCR; TCRdb keeps only in-frame clonotypes and omits some of them. The table lists around 96,000 clones, 80% to 95% of them singletons, with roughly 11% in the top ten. This clone was seen a few times. Its antigen is not known. The V gene is TRBV12-5, the J gene TRBJ1-5; D gene uncertain. The TCR originated in an adult who received the AZD1222 COVID-19 vaccine. The input for sequencing was peripheral blood, taken 28 days after the second AZD1222 dose. The CDR3 protein is CASGRHDDQPQHF. The CDR3 DNA reads as TGTGCTAGTGGGAGACACGACGATCAGCCCCAGCATTTT.